Shown below are 23 T cell receptor beta chains from a single sample sequenced in a study of blood T cell repertoires in COVID-19. TCRdb keeps only in-frame clones here, not all; method: immunoSEQ multiplex PCR. This sample has more than 300,000 clones, with around 89% found just once. The sequenced sample consisted of peripheral blood. The receptor set was obtained from a woman aged 40-49 years with COVID-19, enrolled during active disease.

This chain links TRBV19 with TRBJ1-1; TRBD1 might be the D (5 bases). CDR1 and CDR2 (germline): LNHDA, SQIVND (reference sequence). The CDR3 length is 15 residues. Trimming shortened V by 2 bases and J by 4 bases, and 14 bases separated the two germline ends. The CDR3 loop reads CASSIWTRGGTEAFF. Written as DNA, the CDR3 is TGTGCCAGTAGTATATGGACTAGGGGCGGCACTGAAGCTTTCTTT.

The genes are TRBV7-2 and TRBJ1-4; maybe TRBD1 (6 bases). CDR1 and CDR2 (germline): SGHTA, FQGNSA. The CDR3 consists of 14 residues. Between the trimmed V and J ends, which lost 9 bases and 9 bases, there was a span of 20 bases. CDR3 in amino acids: CASAQTGTSKKLFF. DNA of the CDR3: TGTGCCAGTGCCCAGACAGGAACGTCGAAAAAACTGTTTTTT.

This rearrangement joins TRBV12-3 or TRBV12-4 to TRBJ1-5; maybe TRBD1 (5 bases). This CDR3 contains 12 residues. Deletions cut 6 bases from V and 9 bases from J, with 12 bases between. CDR3 amino acids: CASSPPGWPQHF. CDR3 DNA sequence: TGTGCCAGCAGCCCCCCAGGGTGGCCCCAGCATTTT.

The rearrangement links TRBV19 to TRBJ2-2, with D unclear. With 6 bases removed from V and 4 bases from J, the gap between germline ends came to 12 bases. Germline V gene lookup returns CDR1 LNHDA and CDR2 SQIVND (reference sequence). This CDR3 is built from 14 residues. The CDR3 nucleotides are TGTGCCAGTAGGGTGCGTGCGAGCACCGGGGAGCTGTTTTTT. Protein product: CASRVRASTGELFF.

V is TRBV20-1 and J is TRBJ2-7; TRBD2 is a possible D gene (6 bases). This CDR3 region has 12 residues. Trimming pared 3 bases from V and 7 bases from J, leaving 13 bases between. Germline V CDR1 and CDR2: DFQATT, SNEGSKA (reference sequence). In DNA form, the CDR3 reads TGCAGTGCTAGTAGCCGGGCGGGGGAGCAGTACTTC. Translating gives CSASSRAGEQYF.

The chain combines TRBV18 with TRBJ2-3, with 8 bases that match TRBD1. Unmatched junction bases numbered 7, after V lost 5 bases and J lost 3 bases. CDR1 KGHSH and CDR2 LQKENI come from the germline V gene. This CDR3 is built from 15 residues. CDR3 sequence: CASSTQGATTDTQYF. The CDR3 DNA reads TGTGCCAGCTCAACCCAGGGGGCTACGACAGATACGCAGTATTTT.

The chain uses TRBV30 and TRBJ1-3, with a weak D call TRBD1 (6 bases). The CDR3 has 12 residues. The V and J ends lost 1 base and 7 bases respectively, with 8 bases between them. Germline V gives CDR1 GTSNPN, CDR2 SVGIG (reference sequence). CDR3 coding DNA: TGTGCCTGGAGTGCTCAGGGGAACACCATATATTTT. Its translation: CAWSAQGNTIYF.

The chain carries TRBV28 and TRBJ2-1; D might be TRBD2 (5 bases). The V and J ends lost 8 bases and 0 bases respectively, with 5 bases between them. CDR3 size: 12 residues. Looked up from germline, CDR1 is MDHEN and CDR2 is SYDVKM. CDR3 sequence reads: CASGSSYNEQFF. The CDR3 bases are TGTGCCAGCGGGAGCTCCTACAATGAGCAGTTCTTC.

The V call is TRBV19, the J call TRBJ1-2, with a possible D match to TRBD1 (5 bases). This CDR3 spans 14 amino acids. Germline V gene lookup returns CDR1 LNHDA and CDR2 SQIVND (reference sequence). V lost 6 bases and J lost 4, with 15 bases in between. The CDR3: CASSSQGFSYGYTF. CDR3 DNA: TGTGCCAGTAGCTCTCAGGGTTTCAGCTATGGCTACACCTTC.

A few counts support this clone. The chain links TRBV5-1 to TRBJ1-4; D call uncertain. This CDR3 has 15 amino acids. The V gene's germline CDR1 is SGHRS and CDR2 YFSETQ. V was trimmed by 4 bases and J by 2 bases, leaving 12 bases between them. CDR3 in amino acids: CASSPPGRTNEKLFF. The CDR3 DNA reads as TGCGCCAGCAGCCCCCCGGGGAGGACTAATGAAAAACTGTTTTTT.

The J gene is TRBJ2-3, the V gene TRBV19, with 11 bases aligning to TRBD2. The V and J ends lost 3 bases and 2 bases, in that order; junction bases with no gene match: 7. Per germline, CDR1 LNHDA and CDR2 SQIVND (reference sequence). The CDR3 is 17 amino acids. This CDR3 is CASSIRLAGTHTDTQYF. CDR3 nucleotide sequence: TGTGCCAGTAGTATCCGACTAGCGGGGACCCACACAGATACGCAGTATTTT.

The genes are TRBV6-4 and TRBJ2-1, with TRBD2 matching over 7 bases. CDR1 MRHNA and CDR2 SNTAGT come from the germline V gene. There are 13 residues in the CDR3. J gave up 8 bases and V 4 bases, and 5 bases lay outside the gene matches. CDR3 sequence: CASSVGLVDEQFF. For the CDR3, the DNA is TGTGCCAGCAGTGTTGGACTAGTTGATGAGCAGTTCTTC.

This rearrangement joins TRBV7-8 to TRBJ2-5; 10 bases fit TRBD1. After removal of 5 bases from V and 5 bases from J, the junction contained 11 bases not matched to a gene. The V gene's germline CDR1 is SGHVS and CDR2 FQNEAQ. The CDR3 covers 16 residues. The CDR3 DNA is TGTGCCAGCAGCGGGCGACAGGGGGCGGGTAAGGAGACCCAGTACTTC. As protein: CASSGRQGAGKETQYF.

In DNA form, the CDR3 reads TGCAGTGCTAGTGGAGCGGGAGGGCCGAGAGGCACAGATACGCAGTATTTT. Translating gives CSASGAGGPRGTDTQYF. The chain recombines TRBV20-1 with TRBJ2-3, with 10 bases fitting TRBD2. The junction had 10 bases not matched to a gene; V was cut back by 3 bases and J by 1 base. This CDR3 has 17 residues. CDR1 is DFQATT, CDR2 SNEGSKA, per germline (reference sequence).

This rearrangement joins TRBV7-2 to TRBJ2-7; perhaps TRBD2 as D (5 bases). V lost 6 bases, J lost 5 bases, and 14 bases lay in between. The CDR3 is made up of 13 amino acids. Germline V gives CDR1 SGHTA, CDR2 FQGNSA. The CDR3 loop is CASSFSVQDEQYF. The CDR3 DNA is TGTGCCAGCAGTTTTAGCGTTCAGGACGAGCAGTACTTC.

This clone was counted a few times. The chain recombines TRBV3-1 (or the pseudogene TRBV3-2) with TRBJ2-7, with D uncertain. With 0 bases removed from V and 2 bases from J, the gap between germline ends came to 11 bases. Germline V gene sequence: CDR1 LGHDT, CDR2 YNNKEL (reference sequence). CDR3 length equals 15 residues. CDR3 DNA: TGTGCCAGCAGCCAAGATCGCAGTAACCCCTACGAGCAGTACTTC. This translates into CASSQDRSNPYEQYF.

The chain uses TRBV19 and TRBJ1-1, with D possibly TRBD1 on 6 matching bases. The germline V gene encodes CDR1 LNHDA and CDR2 SQIVND (reference sequence). This CDR3 is built from 15 residues. Trimming cost V 3 bases and J 0 bases, with 11 bases left between them. CDR3 sequence reads: CASSMQGLMNTEAFF. The CDR3 bases are TGTGCCAGTAGTATGCAGGGGCTCATGAACACTGAAGCTTTCTTT.

The V call is TRBV9, the J call TRBJ1-3; TRBD1 agrees at 8 bases. Trimming took 0 bases from V and 2 from J; bases not matched to a gene: 1. Germline V gene sequence: CDR1 SGDLS, CDR2 YYNGEE. The CDR3 runs 15 residues. The CDR3 protein is CASSVETGAGNTIYF. The DNA for the CDR3 is TGTGCCAGCAGCGTAGAGACAGGGGCTGGAAACACCATATATTTT.

The count of this clone is one. This chain uses TRBV10-3 with TRBJ2-1, with TRBD2 identical over 11 bases. Per the germline V gene, CDR1 is ENHRY and CDR2 is SYGVKD. CDR3 size: 16 residues. The trim removed 4 bases at V and 2 bases at J, leaving 4 bases unmatched. CDR3 residues: CAISGASGGTYNEQFF. The DNA for the CDR3 is TGTGCCATCAGTGGGGCTAGCGGGGGGACCTACAATGAGCAGTTCTTC.

V and J are TRBV3-1 (or the pseudogene TRBV3-2) and TRBJ1-2; TRBD1 agrees at 7 bases. CDR1 LGHDT and CDR2 YNNKEL come from the germline V gene (reference sequence). V shed 3 bases and J 5 bases; nucleotides not matched to a gene: 3. This CDR3 contains 13 residues. The CDR3 loop reads CASSQPGGYGYTF. In DNA form, the CDR3 reads TGTGCCAGCAGCCAGCCAGGGGGGTATGGCTACACCTTC.

The CDR3 region has the DNA TGTGCCACAAAAACAGGGGGCGCAGGGGAGACCCAGTACTTC. Protein sequence: CATKTGGAGETQYF. The chain carries TRBV10-3 and TRBJ2-5, with 9 nucleotides matching TRBD1. V lost 10 bases and J lost 5; bases outside the gene matches: 11. The CDR3 is 14 residues long. Germline CDR1 ENHRY, CDR2 SYGVKD.

The CDR3 DNA is TGTGCCAGCAGCTTCGACAGGGGGGCAGATACGCAGTATTTT. Translated: CASSFDRGADTQYF. The chain joins TRBV7-2 to TRBJ2-3; 9 nucleotides agree with TRBD1. Germline lookup yields CDR1 SGHTA and CDR2 FQGNSA. CDR3 length: 14 residues. With V trimmed by 3 bases and J by 4 bases, 2 bases remained unmatched. Looking up the rest from reference TRBV7-2 and TRBJ2-3 gives the full variable domain: GAGVSQSPSNKVTEKGKDVELRCDPISGHTALYWYRQSLGQGLEFLIYFQGNSAPDKSGLPSDRFSAERTGGSVSTLTIQRTQQEDSAVYLCASSFDRGADTQYFGPGTRLTVL.

The rearrangement uses TRBV4-3 and TRBJ2-1; D is possibly TRBD2 (5 bases). Trimming removed 0 bases at V and 2 bases at J, with 11 bases between. This CDR3 contains 16 residues. Germline lookup yields CDR1 LGHNA and CDR2 YSLEER. The CDR3 sequence is CASSQDGSEPYNEQFF. In nucleotides, the CDR3 is TGCGCCAGCAGCCAAGATGGGAGCGAGCCCTACAATGAGCAGTTCTTC.